The rows below give T cell receptor beta chains drawn from one sample of a study of OX40 agonist ivuxolimab in advanced cancers. Some clones are missing from TCRdb's copy, which holds only in-frame ones; the method was immunoSEQ multiplex PCR. The sample consists of about 95,000 clones, roughly 91% of them appearing once. Sample: CD4+ or CD8+ T cells sorted from blood, taken in a trial of the OX40 agonist ivuxolimab. The receptors here all came from an adult with an advanced solid tumor such as melanoma, head and neck, liver or kidney cancer. CDR3s include the opening cysteine and the closing phenylalanine or tryptophan. A D gene is named only where the DNA matches it firmly. Only part of the rows carry a size: once, few, many, or a class if the clone is expanded.

v_gene: TRBV21-1
j_gene: TRBJ2-7
abundance: .
d_gene: .
CDR3nt: TGTGCCAGCAGCAACGATAAGGAACTAGCGGGAACCGAGCAGTACTTC
CDR3aa: CASSNDKELAGTEQYF

v_gene: TRBV4-1
j_gene: TRBJ2-5
abundance: once
d_gene: .
CDR3nt: TGCGCCAGCAGCCAAGATGGAGGGTACGATGGGGGAGAGACCCAGTACTTC
CDR3aa: CASSQDGGYDGGETQYF

v_gene: TRBV15
j_gene: TRBJ1-4
abundance: .
d_gene: .
CDR3nt: TGTGCCACCAGCAGAGAAAGGGGGTTGGGTGAAAAACTGTTTTTT
CDR3aa: CATSRERGLGEKLFF

v_gene: TRBV27
j_gene: TRBJ2-3
abundance: .
d_gene: .
CDR3nt: TGTGCCAGCAGTACAAGGAGAGGGGGTACAGATACGCAGTATTTT
CDR3aa: CASSTRRGGTDTQYF

v_gene: TRBV2
j_gene: TRBJ2-5
abundance: .
d_gene: .
CDR3nt: TGTGCCAGCACGAGCAAAGGGACCCAGTACTTC
CDR3aa: CASTSKGTQYF

v_gene: TRBV10-1
j_gene: TRBJ2-1
abundance: .
d_gene: TRBD2
CDR3nt: TGCGCCAGCAGTGAGGGGCCCAGCGGGAGCAATGAGCAGTTCTTC
CDR3aa: CASSEGPSGSNEQFF

v_gene: TRBV4-3
j_gene: TRBJ2-1
abundance: .
d_gene: TRBD2
CDR3nt: TGCGCCAGCAGCCAAGGTCGAGCGGGAAACCACTACAATGAGCAGTTCTTC
CDR3aa: CASSQGRAGNHYNEQFF

v_gene: TRBV6-5
j_gene: TRBJ2-1
abundance: .
d_gene: .
CDR3nt: TGTGCCAGCAGTTACCGTTTCACACTAGCCGGTGAGCAGTTCTTC
CDR3aa: CASSYRFTLAGEQFF

v_gene: TRBV6-6
j_gene: TRBJ2-7
abundance: .
d_gene: .
CDR3nt: TGTGCCAGCAGCAGACCCGTGCTCCCCTACGAGCAGTACTTC
CDR3aa: CASSRPVLPYEQYF

v_gene: TRBV30
j_gene: TRBJ2-3
abundance: .
d_gene: TRBD1
CDR3nt: TGTGCCTGGAGTGTAGGGGCAGGGGGCGCAGATACGCAGTATTTT
CDR3aa: CAWSVGAGGADTQYF

v_gene: TRBV19
j_gene: TRBJ2-2
abundance: .
d_gene: TRBD1
CDR3nt: TGTGCCAGTAGGGTCGGACAGGGGGTCCCCGGGGAGCTGTTTTTT
CDR3aa: CASRVGQGVPGELFF

v_gene: TRBV7-9
j_gene: TRBJ1-4
abundance: .
d_gene: .
CDR3nt: TGTGCCAGCAGCCGAGGGGCTTCGACTAATGAAAAACTGTTTTTT
CDR3aa: CASSRGASTNEKLFF

v_gene: TRBV11-2
j_gene: TRBJ2-7
abundance: few
d_gene: .
CDR3nt: TGTGCCAGCAGCCAAGACCCGGTTTACGAGCAGTACTTC
CDR3aa: CASSQDPVYEQYF

v_gene: TRBV9
j_gene: TRBJ2-7
abundance: .
d_gene: TRBD2
CDR3nt: TGTGCCAGCAGCGCCGGGGATAGCGGGAGGTACGAGCAGTACTTC
CDR3aa: CASSAGDSGRYEQYF

v_gene: TRBV10-1
j_gene: TRBJ2-1
abundance: .
d_gene: .
CDR3nt: TGCGCCAGCAGTGAAGAACGGGGTCACAATGAGCAGTTCTTC
CDR3aa: CASSEERGHNEQFF

v_gene: TRBV30
j_gene: TRBJ2-7
abundance: .
d_gene: .
CDR3nt: TGTGCCTGCACCCGCCCCGGTCCAGAGCAGTACTTC
CDR3aa: CACTRPGPEQYF

v_gene: TRBV2
j_gene: TRBJ2-2
abundance: .
d_gene: .
CDR3nt: TGTGCCAGCTCACGGACCTATAACACCGGGGAGCTGTTTTTT
CDR3aa: CASSRTYNTGELFF

v_gene: TRBV19
j_gene: TRBJ2-5
abundance: .
d_gene: .
CDR3nt: TGTGCCAGTAGTAAACAGGGCGATCGGGAGACCCAGTACTTC
CDR3aa: CASSKQGDRETQYF

v_gene: TRBV7-2
j_gene: TRBJ2-3
abundance: .
d_gene: .
CDR3nt: TGTGCCAGCAGCGCATTTCCTCGGGGCACAGATACGCAGTATTTT
CDR3aa: CASSAFPRGTDTQYF

v_gene: TRBV6-5
j_gene: TRBJ2-7
abundance: .
d_gene: .
CDR3nt: TGTGCCAGCAGTCCGCACACGGAACGGTACGAGCAGTACTTC
CDR3aa: CASSPHTERYEQYF

v_gene: TRBV2
j_gene: TRBJ2-4
abundance: .
d_gene: .
CDR3nt: TGTGCCAGCAGTGGCAGCAGGGGGGGGGATGGCAAAAACATTCAGTACTTC
CDR3aa: CASSGSRGGDGKNIQYF

v_gene: TRBV2
j_gene: TRBJ2-3
abundance: .
d_gene: .
CDR3nt: TGTGCCAGCAGTGGGTTGGGGGGGCCAGATACGCAGTATTTT
CDR3aa: CASSGLGGPDTQYF

v_gene: TRBV20-1
j_gene: TRBJ1-1
abundance: .
d_gene: .
CDR3nt: TGCACCATCCGGGGGGACACTGAAGCTTTCTTT
CDR3aa: CTIRGDTEAFF

v_gene: TRBV6-5
j_gene: TRBJ2-3
abundance: .
d_gene: TRBD2
CDR3nt: TGTGCCAGCCGGGCGGGGGGCGATACGCAGTATTTT
CDR3aa: CASRAGGDTQYF

v_gene: TRBV18
j_gene: TRBJ2-7
abundance: .
d_gene: .
CDR3nt: TGTGCCAGCCGGGTAGGGAGTACTTCCTACGAGCAGTACTTC
CDR3aa: CASRVGSTSYEQYF

v_gene: TRBV6-1
j_gene: TRBJ2-1
abundance: .
d_gene: .
CDR3nt: TGTGCCAGCAGGCCCTCCGGGTCAGCCTACAATGAGCAGTTCTTC
CDR3aa: CASRPSGSAYNEQFF

v_gene: TRBV5-1
j_gene: TRBJ1-1
abundance: .
d_gene: TRBD1
CDR3nt: TGCGCCAGCAGCATAACAGGGGACGTGGGAGCTTTCTTT
CDR3aa: CASSITGDVGAFF

v_gene: TRBV6-1
j_gene: TRBJ2-7
abundance: .
d_gene: TRBD1
CDR3nt: TGTGCCAGCAGAATACAGACAGGGAACTACGAGCAGTACTTC
CDR3aa: CASRIQTGNYEQYF

v_gene: TRBV9
j_gene: TRBJ2-5
abundance: .
d_gene: .
CDR3nt: TGTGCCAGCAGCGTTACAGGGATGGAGACCCAGTACTTC
CDR3aa: CASSVTGMETQYF

v_gene: TRBV6-7
j_gene: TRBJ2-1
abundance: .
d_gene: .
CDR3nt: TGTGCCAGCAGACGCCATGAGCAGTTCTTC
CDR3aa: CASRRHEQFF

v_gene: TRBV4-1
j_gene: TRBJ1-4
abundance: .
d_gene: .
CDR3nt: TGCGCCAGCAGCGAACAGGGTTCTAATGAAAAACTGTTTTTT
CDR3aa: CASSEQGSNEKLFF